The present T cell receptor beta chain was sequenced within a study of beta chain features in type 1 diabetes. Expressed TCRB transcripts got sequenced, as all isolated RNA was reverse transcribed. Only in-frame clones appear in the TCRdb table, and some are missing; sequencing was by immunoSEQ multiplex PCR. Found here are over 200,000 clones, 9.5% to 13% of them singletons; the top ten hold around 0.017%. The CDR3 sequence is 15 residues long. In germline, CDR1 is MNHNY, CDR2 SVGAGI (reference sequence). The junction had 7 bases not matched to a gene; V was cut back by 2 bases and J by 4 bases. This clone came up a few times. What it binds is unknown. Study findings and constraints: Shorter TCRB CDR3s, moderately but significantly so, were found in Type 1 diabetes patients in all four CD4+ subsets. cDNA-based reads could over-represent cells with high TCR expression.

This sequence was found in a man aged 25 to 40 with type 1 diabetes. This chain uses TRBV6-6 with TRBJ2-7, with 8 bases fitting TRBD1. The sequencing input was naive CD4+ T cells from blood. CDR3 amino acids: CASSYGTGTYYEQYF. DNA for the CDR3: TGTGCCAGCAGTTACGGGACAGGAACATATTACGAGCAGTACTTC.